This passage covers 19 T cell receptor beta chains from one sample sequenced in a study of CD8+ T cells in alopecia areata. Sequencing used cDNA as its template, made by extracting RNA and reverse transcribing it. Generated by immunoSEQ multiplex PCR, the TCRdb table keeps only in-frame clones and is missing some. The sample records 110,000 to 150,000 clones, around 50% being singletons. This specimen was CD4+ T cells sorted from blood, taken at week 0. Every receptor here comes from a human donor with alopecia areata.

The chain has TRBV28 and TRBJ2-1; 9 nucleotides align to TRBD2. The junction had 4 bases not matched to a gene; V was cut back by 3 bases and J by 10 bases. The germline V gene has CDR1 MDHEN and CDR2 SYDVKM. The CDR3 covers 13 residues. The CDR3 sequence: CASSFISGGEQFF. The CDR3 DNA reads as TGTGCCAGCAGTTTTATCAGCGGGGGGGAGCAGTTCTTC.

This sequence joins TRBV25-1 and TRBJ1-2, with 11 positions matching TRBD1. Looked up from germline, CDR1 is MGHDK and CDR2 is SYGVNS. CDR3 length: 16 amino acids. Losses at the gene ends were 3 bases for V and 7 bases for J; bases not matched to a gene: 10. CDR3 loop: CASSDHLGQGAGGYTF. For the CDR3, the DNA is TGTGCCAGCAGTGACCACCTCGGACAGGGGGCTGGTGGCTACACCTTC.

This clone has more than one count but fewer than ten. This sequence joins TRBV7-9 and TRBJ2-5; no clear D gene. The V gene lost 2 bases and the J gene lost 4 bases, with 8 bases spanning the gap. CDR3 length: 13 residues. Germline CDR1 reads SEHNR; CDR2 reads FQNEAQ (reference sequence). CDR3 region: CASSLFDGETQYF. CDR3 DNA: TGTGCCAGCAGCTTATTCGACGGAGAGACCCAGTACTTC.

The rearrangement uses TRBV7-9 and TRBJ2-5; D unresolved. CDR1 is SEHNR, CDR2 FQNEAQ, per germline (reference sequence). The V and J ends lost 3 bases and 3 bases respectively, with 8 bases between them. The CDR3 covers 13 residues. DNA of the CDR3: TGTGCCAGCAGCTTTGGTGGGAAAGAGACCCAGTACTTC. Amino acids: CASSFGGKETQYF.

V usage is TRBV29-1 and J usage is TRBJ1-1; D remains unclear. The length of the CDR3 is 14 residues. Germline CDR1 SQVTM, CDR2 ANQGSEA. V was shortened by 3 bases and J by 4 bases, with 15 bases between the two germline ends. The CDR3 loop is CSVEKTASSTEAFF. The CDR3 nucleotides are TGCAGCGTTGAGAAGACGGCCTCGAGCACTGAAGCTTTCTTT.

This rearrangement joins TRBV30 to TRBJ2-5; D is ambiguous. Germline V gives CDR1 GTSNPN, CDR2 SVGIG (reference sequence). This CDR3 contains 15 residues. Between the trimmed V and J ends, which lost 3 bases and 3 bases, there was a span of 17 bases. The CDR3 bases are TGTGCCTGGAGAAATTATAGGCTAGGGAAAGAGACCCAGTACTTC. Amino acids: CAWRNYRLGKETQYF.

This clone was detected ten times or more. The V gene is TRBV2, the J gene TRBJ2-2; D is uncertain. CDR3 size: 11 residues. The germline V gene has CDR1 SNHLY and CDR2 FYNNEI. The germline V and J ends were trimmed by 4 bases and 6 bases, with 3 bases remaining between them. In nucleotides, the CDR3 is TGTGCCAGCAGTGCTGCCGGGGAGCTGTTTTTT. As protein: CASSAAGELFF.

The V gene is TRBV2, the J gene TRBJ2-4; weak D call: TRBD1 (5 bases). This CDR3 spans 13 amino acids. Trimming removed 6 bases from V and 0 bases from J, with 6 bases in between. In germline, CDR1 is SNHLY, CDR2 FYNNEI. This chain's CDR3 is CASRGRAKNIQYF. CDR3 nucleotide sequence: TGTGCCAGCAGGGGGCGAGCCAAAAACATTCAGTACTTC.

The rearrangement joins TRBV6-4 to TRBJ1-2; TRBD1 matches 7 bases. The CDR3 spans 12 residues. The germline V gene has CDR1 MRHNA and CDR2 SNTAGT. With 8 bases clipped from V and 4 bases from J, the junction kept 4 bases outside the gene matches. The CDR3 DNA reads TGTGCCAGCGGGGACAGAGTCTATGGCTACACCTTC. Its protein product is CASGDRVYGYTF.

For this clone: Other DNA sequences in the sample encode the same CDR3. J is TRBJ2-5 and V is TRBV30; D is ambiguous. V lost 0 bases, J lost 5 bases, and 4 bases lay in between. The CDR3 consists of 11 residues. CDR1 and CDR2 (germline): GTSNPN, SVGIG (reference sequence). The CDR3 sequence is CAWSVAETQYF. In DNA, the CDR3 is TGTGCCTGGAGTGTAGCCGAGACCCAGTACTTC.

This clone has just a few counts. The genes are TRBV29-1 and TRBJ1-1; D not certain. The CDR3 has 13 residues. V was pared by 4 bases and J by 0 bases, with 9 bases between. Germline CDR1 SQVTM, CDR2 ANQGSEA. The CDR3 region is CSVAKSLNTEAFF. The CDR3, as DNA: TGCAGCGTTGCTAAGTCCTTGAACACTGAAGCTTTCTTT. The full variable domain, in which reference TRBV29-1 and TRBJ1-1 provide the parts outside the CDR3, is SAVISQKPSRDICQRGTSLTIQCQVDSQVTMMFWYRQQPGQSLTLIATANQGSEATYESGFVIDKFPISRPNLTFSTLTVSNMSPEDSSIYLCSVAKSLNTEAFFGQGTRLTVV.

The rearrangement joins TRBV9 to TRBJ2-7; D is possibly TRBD1 (5 bases). The CDR3 totals 14 residues. In germline, CDR1 is SGDLS, CDR2 YYNGEE. The V end was cut by 0 bases, the J end by 2 bases, with 9 bases between. The CDR3 DNA reads as TGTGCCAGCAGCGTAGGGACATATGCCTACGAGCAGTACTTC. This translates into CASSVGTYAYEQYF.

The V and J genes are TRBV25-1 and TRBJ2-5; D remains ambiguous. The CDR3 covers 13 residues. V lost 5 bases and J 4 bases, leaving 11 bases between the germline ends. The V gene's germline CDR1 is MGHDK and CDR2 SYGVNS. The CDR3 nucleotides read TGTGCCAGCAGTAGGGCCTGGGGAGAGACCCAGTACTTC. Translated, it gives CASSRAWGETQYF.

The rearrangement joins TRBV27 to TRBJ2-2; D unresolved. The length of the CDR3 is 15 residues. The V end was cut by 2 bases, the J end by 7 bases, with 14 bases between. Germline CDR1 MNHEY, CDR2 SMNVEV (reference sequence). Written as DNA, the CDR3 is TGTGCCAGCAGTTTAGATAACCTTTTCGGCGGGGAGCTGTTTTTT. Translating gives CASSLDNLFGGELFF.

This chain connects TRBV30 to TRBJ1-3; D ambiguous. The CDR3 is 15 amino acids. The germline gives CDR1 GTSNPN, CDR2 SVGIG (reference sequence). V was trimmed by 2 bases and J by 0 bases, leaving 11 bases between them. The CDR3 DNA sequence: TGTGCCTGGAGTCTGACCGTCGTCTCTGGAAACACCATATATTTT. Translated: CAWSLTVVSGNTIYF.

The chain employs TRBV5-1 and TRBJ1-5; D unclear. V was clipped by 5 bases and J by 0 bases, with 12 bases between them. Germline CDR1 and CDR2: SGHRS and YFSETQ. CDR3 size: 15 residues. This CDR3 is CASRVDGDSNQPQHF. The CDR3 bases are TGCGCCAGCAGGGTCGATGGGGATAGCAATCAGCCCCAGCATTTT.

The chain recombines TRBV11-2 with TRBJ1-1; D gene uncertain. The CDR3 spans 13 residues. The V end lost 2 bases, the J end lost 4 bases, and 8 bases lay between the germline ends. The germline gives CDR1 SGHAT, CDR2 FQNNGV. The CDR3: CASSLTILTEAFF. The CDR3 nucleotides are TGTGCCAGCAGCTTAACCATCCTCACTGAAGCTTTCTTT.

This clone was counted between two and nine times. CDR3 DNA: TGTGCCTGGAGTGCAGGCAGGGAGGGCGGGGAGCTGTTTTTT. Translating it yields CAWSAGREGGELFF. The rearrangement joins TRBV30 to TRBJ2-2, with 7 positions matching TRBD2. The CDR3 runs to 14 residues. V dropped 1 base and J dropped 7; count of bases not matched to a gene: 6. Germline assignment: CDR1 GTSNPN and CDR2 SVGIG (reference sequence).

CDR3 region: CASSLTGTGGETQYF. The CDR3 DNA sequence: TGTGCCAGCAGCTTAACCGGGACAGGGGGAGAGACCCAGTACTTC. The V and J genes are TRBV7-3 and TRBJ2-5, with 11 positions matching TRBD1. The ends lost 0 bases at V and 4 bases at J; junction bases unmatched: 1. CDR3 size: 15 residues. In germline, CDR1 is SGHTA, CDR2 FQGTGA.